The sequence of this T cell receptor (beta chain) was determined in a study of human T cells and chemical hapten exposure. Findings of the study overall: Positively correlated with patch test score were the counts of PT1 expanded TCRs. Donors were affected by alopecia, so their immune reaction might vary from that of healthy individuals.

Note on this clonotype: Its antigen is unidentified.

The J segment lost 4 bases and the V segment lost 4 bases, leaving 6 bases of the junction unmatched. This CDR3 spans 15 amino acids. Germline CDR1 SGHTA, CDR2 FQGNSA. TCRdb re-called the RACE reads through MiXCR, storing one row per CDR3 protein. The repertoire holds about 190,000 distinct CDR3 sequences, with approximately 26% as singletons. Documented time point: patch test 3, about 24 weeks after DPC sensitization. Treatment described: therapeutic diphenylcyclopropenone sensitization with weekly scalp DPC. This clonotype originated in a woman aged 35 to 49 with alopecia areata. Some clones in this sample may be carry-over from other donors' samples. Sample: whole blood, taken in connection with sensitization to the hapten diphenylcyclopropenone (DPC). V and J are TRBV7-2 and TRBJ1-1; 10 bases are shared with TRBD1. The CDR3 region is CASSSTGGRATEAFF. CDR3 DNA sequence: TGTGCCAGCAGCTCGACAGGGGGCCGGGCCACTGAAGCTTTCTTT. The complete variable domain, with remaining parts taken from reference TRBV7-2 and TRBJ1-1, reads GAGVSQSPSNKVTEKGKDVELRCDPISGHTALYWYRQSLGQGLEFLIYFQGNSAPDKSGLPSDRFSAERTGGSVSTLTIQRTQQEDSAVYLCASSSTGGRATEAFFGQGTRLTVV.